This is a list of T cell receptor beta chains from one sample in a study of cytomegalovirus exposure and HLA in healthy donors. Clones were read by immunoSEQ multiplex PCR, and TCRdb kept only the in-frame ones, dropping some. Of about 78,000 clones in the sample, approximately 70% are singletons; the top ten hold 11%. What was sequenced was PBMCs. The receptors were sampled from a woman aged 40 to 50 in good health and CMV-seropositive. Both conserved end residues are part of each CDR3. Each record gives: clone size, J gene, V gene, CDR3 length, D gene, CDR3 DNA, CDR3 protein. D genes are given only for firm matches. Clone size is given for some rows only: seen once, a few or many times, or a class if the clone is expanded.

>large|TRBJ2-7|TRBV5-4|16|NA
TGTGCCAGCAGCTTGGAACCGGACAGCAGAACCTACGAGCAGTACTTC
CASSLEPDSRTYEQYF
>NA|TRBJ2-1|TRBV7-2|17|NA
TGTGCCAGCAGATCCAACCTTCTGCAGGGGAATGGATATGAGCAGTTCTTC
CASRSNLLQGNGYEQFF
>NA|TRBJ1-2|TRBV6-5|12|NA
TGTGCTACGTCCGGGGGGAACTATGGCTACACCTTC
CATSGGNYGYTF
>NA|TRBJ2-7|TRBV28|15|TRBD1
TGTGCCAGCAGTTCTCCGGGACAGAGAAAATACGAGCAGTACTTC
CASSSPGQRKYEQYF
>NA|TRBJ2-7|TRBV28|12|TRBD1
TGTGCCAGCGGTGACAGGGTTAACGAGCAGTACTTC
CASGDRVNEQYF
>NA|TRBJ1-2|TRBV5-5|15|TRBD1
TGTGCCAGCAGCTTGGCTGGACAGGGGGGCTATGGCTACACCTTC
CASSLAGQGGYGYTF
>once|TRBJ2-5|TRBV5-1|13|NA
TGCGCCAGCAGCTTGGCCGCGGGCGGGACCCAGTACTTC
CASSLAAGGTQYF
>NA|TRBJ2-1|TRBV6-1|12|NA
TGTGCCAGCATGCGACAGTACAATGAGCAGTTCTTC
CASMRQYNEQFF
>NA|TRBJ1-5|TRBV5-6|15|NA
TGTGCCAGCAGCTTGTACGGGGGTCCCAATCAGCCCCAGCATTTT
CASSLYGGPNQPQHF
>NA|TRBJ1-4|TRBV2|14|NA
TGTGCCAGCAGTGAAGGTCAAGCGGGTGAAAAACTGTTTTTT
CASSEGQAGEKLFF
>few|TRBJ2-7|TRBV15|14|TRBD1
TGTGCCACCAGCAGGTTGACAGGGTCCTACGAGCAGTACTTC
CATSRLTGSYEQYF
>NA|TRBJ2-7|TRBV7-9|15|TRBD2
TGTGCCAGCAGCTTATTTACTAGCGGGAGCTACGAGCAGTACTTC
CASSLFTSGSYEQYF
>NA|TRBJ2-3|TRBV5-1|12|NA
TGCGCCAGCAAGGACACCACAGATACGCAGTATTTT
CASKDTTDTQYF
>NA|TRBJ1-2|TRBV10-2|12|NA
TGCGCCAGCAGTCCCACAGGGAGTGGCTACACCTTC
CASSPTGSGYTF
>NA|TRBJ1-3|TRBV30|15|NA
TGTGCCTTTTCAAGGTCGGGGTCTTACGGAAACACCATATATTTT
CAFSRSGSYGNTIYF
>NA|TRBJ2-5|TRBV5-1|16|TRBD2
TGCGCCAGCAGCTTGGCTAGCGGGAGGGCCTGGGAGACCCAGTACTTC
CASSLASGRAWETQYF
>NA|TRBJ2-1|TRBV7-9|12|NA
TGTGCCAGCAGCCCGGAGGGCATGGAGCAGTTCTTC
CASSPEGMEQFF
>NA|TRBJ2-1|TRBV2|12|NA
TGTGCCAGCAGACGGGGGACCAATGAGCAGTTCTTC
CASRRGTNEQFF
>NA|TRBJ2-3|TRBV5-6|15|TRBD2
TGTGCCAGCAGCTCGCTAGCGGGAGGATACGATACGCAGTATTTT
CASSSLAGGYDTQYF
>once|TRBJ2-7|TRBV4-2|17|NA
TGTGCCAGCAGCCAGGCAACTCCAGGGAGGAACTCCTACGAGCAGTACTTC
CASSQATPGRNSYEQYF
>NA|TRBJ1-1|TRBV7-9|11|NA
TGTGCCAGCAGCTTCAGGGATGAAGCTTTCTTT
CASSFRDEAFF
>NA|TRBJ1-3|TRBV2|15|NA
TGTGCCAGCCATAGGTGGCCAGGCTCTGGAAACACCATATATTTT
CASHRWPGSGNTIYF
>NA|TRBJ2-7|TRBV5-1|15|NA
TGCGCCAGCGCTCCTGACGGGTCTTACTACTACGAGCAGTACTTC
CASAPDGSYYYEQYF
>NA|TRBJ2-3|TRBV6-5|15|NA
TGTGCCAGCAGTTCAGTCGACAAGGGGTCAGATACGCAGTATTTT
CASSSVDKGSDTQYF
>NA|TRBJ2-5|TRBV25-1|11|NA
TGTGCCACCGCCAACGGGGAGACCCAGTACTTC
CATANGETQYF
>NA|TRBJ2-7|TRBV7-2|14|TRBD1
TGTGCCAGCAGGGGACCGGGACAGGGTTACGAGCAGTACTTC
CASRGPGQGYEQYF
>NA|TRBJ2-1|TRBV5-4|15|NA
TGTGCCAGCAGCCATGGGCACGGGGTTTACAATGAGCAGTTCTTC
CASSHGHGVYNEQFF
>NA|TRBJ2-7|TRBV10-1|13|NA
TGCGCCAGCAAAGAAACGGGATCCCGCGAGCAGTACTTC
CASKETGSREQYF
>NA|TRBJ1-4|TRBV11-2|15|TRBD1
TGTGCCAGCAGCATGCCCGGACAGGGTGGGGAAAAACTGTTTTTT
CASSMPGQGGEKLFF
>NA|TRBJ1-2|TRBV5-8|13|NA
TGTGCCAGCAGCCCCAGGGCTAACTATGGCTACACCTTC
CASSPRANYGYTF
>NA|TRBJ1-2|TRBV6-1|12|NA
TGTGCCAGCAACTGGGAGGGCTCTGGCTACACCTTC
CASNWEGSGYTF
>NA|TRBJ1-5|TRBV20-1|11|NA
TGCAGTGCTAGTAAGTCAGGTGGTCAGCATTTT
CSASKSGGQHF
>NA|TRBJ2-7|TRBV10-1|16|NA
TGCGCCAGCAGGGATAATCCAGGGGCGCGAACAATCGAGCAGTACTTC
CASRDNPGARTIEQYF
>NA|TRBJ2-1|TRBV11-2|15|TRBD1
TGTGCCAGCAGCTCCGGGACAGCCTCCTACAATGAGCAGTTCTTC
CASSSGTASYNEQFF
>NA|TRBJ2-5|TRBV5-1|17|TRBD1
TGCGCCAGCAGCCCCGGGGTAAGGACAGGCCGCGGAGAGACCCAGTACTTC
CASSPGVRTGRGETQYF
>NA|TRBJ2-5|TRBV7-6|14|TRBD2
TGTGCCAGCAGCTACCTAGCGGGGAGAGAGACCCAGTACTTC
CASSYLAGRETQYF
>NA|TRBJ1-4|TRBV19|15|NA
TGTGCCAGTAGTATATTGAACGGCGGAAGTGAAAAACTGTTTTTT
CASSILNGGSEKLFF
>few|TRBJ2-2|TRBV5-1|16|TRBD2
TGCGCCAGCGGGACGGGAAGACTAGCTTTAACCGGGGAGCTGTTTTTT
CASGTGRLALTGELFF
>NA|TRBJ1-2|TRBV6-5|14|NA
TGTGCCAGCAGACCCGCGGACACGGACTATGGCTACACCTTC
CASRPADTDYGYTF
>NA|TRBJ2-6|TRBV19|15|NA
TGTGCCAGTAGTAGGGTGGCGGGGGGGGCCAACGTCCTGACTTTC
CASSRVAGGANVLTF
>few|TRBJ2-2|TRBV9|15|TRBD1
TGTGCCAGCAGCGTAGGGACAGGGGGGGAACGGGAGCTGTTTTTT
CASSVGTGGERELFF
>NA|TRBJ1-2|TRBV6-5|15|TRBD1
TGTGCCAGCAGTTCCCCGGACAGGGGTGCTAATGGCTACACCTTC
CASSSPDRGANGYTF
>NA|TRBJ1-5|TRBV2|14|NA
TGTGCCAGCAGTGTTGGACAGAACAATCAGCCCCAGCATTTT
CASSVGQNNQPQHF
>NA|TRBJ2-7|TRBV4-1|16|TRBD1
TGCGCCAGCAGCCCTGGACAGGGGGTGACCTCCTACGAGCAGTACTTC
CASSPGQGVTSYEQYF
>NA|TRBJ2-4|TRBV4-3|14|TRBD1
TGCGCCAGCAGCCCACAGGGGGGAGAAAACATTCAGTACTTC
CASSPQGGENIQYF
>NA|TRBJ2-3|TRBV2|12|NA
TGTGCCAGCAGCGGGTCGACAGATACGCAGTATTTT
CASSGSTDTQYF
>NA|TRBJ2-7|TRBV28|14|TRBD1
TGTGCCAGCAGTTTAGACAGGGGGCTCCCTGGGCAGTACTTC
CASSLDRGLPGQYF
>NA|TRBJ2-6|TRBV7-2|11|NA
TGTGCCAGCAGCTTAGATAGCGTCCTGACTTTC
CASSLDSVLTF
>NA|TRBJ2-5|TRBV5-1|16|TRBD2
TGCGCCAGCAGCTTAACTGCGGGAGGGTACCAAGAGACCCAGTACTTC
CASSLTAGGYQETQYF
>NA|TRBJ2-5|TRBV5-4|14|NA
TGTGCCAGCAGCCTCCGGGACACCCAAGAGACCCAGTACTTC
CASSLRDTQETQYF
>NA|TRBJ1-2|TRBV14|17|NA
TGTGCCAGCAGCCCATACAGGTCAGCCGCGGAAAACTATGGCTACACCTTC
CASSPYRSAAENYGYTF
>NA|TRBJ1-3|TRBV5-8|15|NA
TGTGCCAGCAGCGTACAGGGTACGGCTGGAAACACCATATATTTT
CASSVQGTAGNTIYF